This T cell receptor (beta chain) was recorded in a study of neurological immune-mediated disorders. Broader study findings: Patients with HTLV-1-associated myelopathy showed the most TCR clonal expansion. Those with multiple sclerosis showed the least, falling below healthy controls.

Volunteers at a blood bank in Maryland, USA, were the healthy controls. The unsorted libraries originated from 2 million PBMCs that had been stored at -80 C. A single run covered 15-18 subjects with over 190 million TCR-beta sequences. A single record per CDR3 protein comes from TCRdb applying MiXCR to the 5' RACE reads. The table shows 30,000 to 40,000 distinct CDR3 sequences, with 6% to 8.5% occurring only once. This clonotype was seen a handful of times. Its antigen is currently unknown. CDR3 length: 15 residues. Germline values: CDR1 MNHNS, CDR2 SASEGT. Trimming stripped 1 base from V and 4 bases from J, with 14 bases between.

The rearrangement uses TRBV6-1 and TRBJ2-7; the D gene is possibly TRBD1 (6 bases). The sample comprised PBMCs. The TCR sequence derives from a woman aged 40 to 55 in good health. This CDR3 is CASSEEVTGSYEQYF. DNA for the CDR3: TGTGCCAGCAGTGAAGAAGTAACAGGGTCGTACGAGCAGTACTTC.